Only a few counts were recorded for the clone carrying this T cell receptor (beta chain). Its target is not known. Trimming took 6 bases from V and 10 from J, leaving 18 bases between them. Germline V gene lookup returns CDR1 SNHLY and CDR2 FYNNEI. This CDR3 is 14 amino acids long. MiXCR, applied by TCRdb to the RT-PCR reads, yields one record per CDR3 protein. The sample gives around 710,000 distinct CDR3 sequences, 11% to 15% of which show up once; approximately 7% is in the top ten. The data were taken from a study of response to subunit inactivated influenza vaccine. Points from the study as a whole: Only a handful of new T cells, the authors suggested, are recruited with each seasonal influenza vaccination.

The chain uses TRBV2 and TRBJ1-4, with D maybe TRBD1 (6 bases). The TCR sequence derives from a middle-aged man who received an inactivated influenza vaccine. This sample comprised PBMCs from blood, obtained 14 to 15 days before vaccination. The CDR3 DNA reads TGTGCCAGCAGGTCCGGGACGGGACAAGGAAAACTGTTTTTT. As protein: CASRSGTGQGKLFF. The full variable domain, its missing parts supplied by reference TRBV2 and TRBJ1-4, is EPEVTQTPSHQVTQMGQEVILRCVPISNHLYFYWYRQILGQKVEFLVSFYNNEISEKSEIFDDQFSVERPDGSNFTLKIRSTKLEDSAMYFCASRSGTGQGKLFFGSGTQLSVL.